A single T cell receptor (beta chain) is shown here with its context. These data belong to a study of OX40 agonist ivuxolimab in advanced cancers. Study-level background: The drug used for patients, ivuxolimab, was an agonistic anti-OX40 (CD134) antibody.

V shed 6 bases, J shed 7 bases, and the junction held 9 bases outside the gene matches. Germline CDR1 LNHDA, CDR2 SQIVND (reference sequence). This CDR3 region has 13 residues. Some clones are missing from TCRdb's copy, which holds only in-frame ones; the method was immunoSEQ multiplex PCR. The sample contains about 12,000 clones, approximately 82% of which appear only once. The material sequenced was CD4+ or CD8+ T cells sorted from blood, taken in a trial of the OX40 agonist ivuxolimab. V gene TRBV19 combines with J gene TRBJ2-7; 7 bases align to TRBD1. This sequence was found in an adult with an advanced solid tumor such as melanoma, head and neck, liver or kidney cancer. CDR3 protein: CASSSGQQSEQYF. CDR3 DNA sequence: TGTGCCAGTAGCTCGGGACAGCAATCGGAGCAGTACTTC.